This T cell receptor beta chain was identified during a study of tissue T cells after allogeneic stem cell transplantation (dated by TCRdb to 2022 to 2024). Context from the whole study: The study profiled TCR beta repertoires across many tissues from research autopsies of patients with and without GVHD, plus mouse models of GVHD. The human arm was a prospective observational study without blinding or randomization. Study-level results and caveats: The study did not determine which tissue TCRs were alloreactive or antigen-specific, and some clones might have been persisting host cells. Within patients, how anatomically similar tissues were was a major factor shaping TCR repertoire composition, regardless of disease or transplant status. Only a few T cell clones appeared in more than one patient, yet motif-based clustering showed tissue-specific repertoire signatures that were shared between patients. A small and clinically heterogeneous patient cohort was studied, and sampling depth was acknowledged as a limitation. In both patients and mice, T cells from blood and spleen picked up only a limited part of the TCR repertoire that was detected in tissues.

Library preparation used the immunoSEQ multiplex PCR assay. TCRbeta CDR3 sequencing was done by Adaptive Biotechnologies at survey depth, reporting CDR3 sequences, V/J genes, productive frequency and template counts. TCR beta CDR3 regions were amplified from genomic DNA rather than RNA. In the paper's pipeline: Pairwise repertoire overlap between tissues was quantified with Jensen-Shannon divergence, where 1 means complete divergence and 0 identical. Tissues were clustered by single-linkage agglomerative hierarchical clustering of pairwise JSD values and displayed as dendrograms. GLIPH2 was applied to all patient samples using simulation_depth 1000, kmer_min_depth 3, and cdr3_length_cutoff 8, and only groups with more than two unique CDR3s were retained. A standardized tissue-overlap score was calculated by extrapolating Jaccard GLIPH-group overlap across patients to a standard repertoire size of 1000 clones. Linear mixed-effect models, with tissue as a fixed effect and individual as a random effect, were used to test how diversity related to clinical or experimental variables. Imported from immuneACCESS, the table was reduced by TCRdb to in-frame sequences with V and J called. These copies leave out some clones; in studies compared against another copy, an unresolved V gene accounts for under half, and the cause of the remainder is not known. The D gene and trimming were derived from the DNA, and the V and J assignments and clone size from that table. This sample lists thousands of clones; roughly a third were detected once. The ten largest make up approximately 4.4% of the sample.

For this clone: Its binding antigen is unknown. For this receptor, the gene names and germline sequences are taken from the mouse. The read ends 1 residue shy of where the CDR3 ends; the end is completed using the germline J gene.

Taken with the paper, the label for time point translates to: mouse harvest day 14 after allogeneic transplant. Mouse grafts combined 10^7 T-cell-depleted bone marrow cells with 10^6 splenic CD5+ T cells, given via tail vein injection. Mouse GVHD was modeled in a major MHC-mismatch B6 (H2b) into BALB/c (H2d) model, with tissues profiled at day 7 or 14. Mouse tissues and retro-orbital blood were harvested on day 7 or 14 post-transplant using separate sterile tools per animal; livers were flushed beforehand. Before genomic DNA isolation with the DNeasy Blood & Tissue Kit, mouse tissues were minced using razor blades in buffered saline. The CDR3, cysteine through phenylalanine, is 15 amino acids long. The CDR3 was read in part: 42 bases, with the frame set at base 1. CDR1 and CDR2 were assigned from the germline V gene (reference sequence) as LGHNA and YNLKQL. The germline V end is reduced by 4 bases and the J end by 2 bases; junction bases left unmatched: 3.

The TCR comes from a female BALB/c mouse given C57BL/6 T cells with graft-versus-host disease after an allogeneic hematopoietic cell transplant. Specimen: skin. The chain links TRBV5 with TRBJ2-3; 10 of the junction bases match TRBD2. The CDR3 protein: CASSPDWGVAETLYF. The sequenced part of the CDR3 DNA is TGTGCCAGCAGCCCCGACTGGGGGGTTGCAGAAACGCTGTAT.